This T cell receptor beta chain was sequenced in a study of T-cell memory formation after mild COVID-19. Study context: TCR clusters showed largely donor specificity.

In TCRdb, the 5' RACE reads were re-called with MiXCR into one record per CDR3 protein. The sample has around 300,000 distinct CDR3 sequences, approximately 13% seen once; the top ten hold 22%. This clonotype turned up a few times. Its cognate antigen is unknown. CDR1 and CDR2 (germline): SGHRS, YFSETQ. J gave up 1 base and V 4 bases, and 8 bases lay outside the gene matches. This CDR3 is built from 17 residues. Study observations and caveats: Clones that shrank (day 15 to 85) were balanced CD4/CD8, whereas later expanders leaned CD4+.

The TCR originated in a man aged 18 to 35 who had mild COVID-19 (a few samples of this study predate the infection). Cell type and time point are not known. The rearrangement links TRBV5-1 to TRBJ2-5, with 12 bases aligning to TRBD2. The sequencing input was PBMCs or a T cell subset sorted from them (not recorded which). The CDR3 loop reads CASSPHLAGGGQETQYF. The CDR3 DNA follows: TGCGCCAGCAGCCCGCACCTAGCGGGGGGGGGCCAAGAGACCCAGTACTTC.